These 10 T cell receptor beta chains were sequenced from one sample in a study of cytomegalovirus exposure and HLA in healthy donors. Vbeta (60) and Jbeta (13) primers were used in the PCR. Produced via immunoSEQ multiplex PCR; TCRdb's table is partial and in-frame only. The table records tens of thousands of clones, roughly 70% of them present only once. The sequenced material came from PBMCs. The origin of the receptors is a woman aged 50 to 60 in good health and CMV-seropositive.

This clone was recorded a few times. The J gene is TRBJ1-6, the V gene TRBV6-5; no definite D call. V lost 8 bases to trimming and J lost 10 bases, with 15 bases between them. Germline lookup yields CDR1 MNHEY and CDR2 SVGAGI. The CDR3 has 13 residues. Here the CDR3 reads CASSLAAGSPLHF. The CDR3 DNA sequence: TGTGCCAGCTCGTTGGCCGCCGGGTCACCCCTCCACTTT.

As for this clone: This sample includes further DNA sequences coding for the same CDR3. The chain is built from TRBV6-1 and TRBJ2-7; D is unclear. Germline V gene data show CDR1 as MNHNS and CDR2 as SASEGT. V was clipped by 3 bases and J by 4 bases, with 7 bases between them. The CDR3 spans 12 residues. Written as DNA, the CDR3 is TGTGCCAGCAGTGAGGCGAGGTACGAGCAGTACTTC. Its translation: CASSEARYEQYF.

This CDR3 is CASSSIQGVYEQYF. The CDR3 region has the DNA TGTGCCAGCAGTTCAATACAGGGAGTCTACGAGCAGTACTTC. The J gene is TRBJ2-5, the V gene TRBV7-9; weak D call: TRBD1 (6 bases). The assigned J gene may be wrong: the sequence end matches TRBJ2-7 better. Per the germline V gene, CDR1 is SEHNR and CDR2 is FQNEAQ (reference sequence). The length of the CDR3 is 14 residues.

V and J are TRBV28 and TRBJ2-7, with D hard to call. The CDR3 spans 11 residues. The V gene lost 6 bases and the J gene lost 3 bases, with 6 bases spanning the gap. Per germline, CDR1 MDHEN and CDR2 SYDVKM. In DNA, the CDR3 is TGTGCCAGCAGGCGCGACTACGAGCAGTACTTC. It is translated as CASRRDYEQYF. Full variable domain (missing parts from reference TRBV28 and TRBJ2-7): DVKVTQSSRYLVKRTGEKVFLECVQDMDHENMFWYRQDPGLGLRLIYFSYDVKMKEKGDIPEGYSVSREKKERFSLILESASTNQTSMYLCASRRDYEQYFGPGTRLTVT.

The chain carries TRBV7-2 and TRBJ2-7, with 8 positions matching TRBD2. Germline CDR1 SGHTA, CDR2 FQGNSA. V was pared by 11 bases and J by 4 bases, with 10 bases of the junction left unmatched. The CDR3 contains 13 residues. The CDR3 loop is CAAIDSGTYEQYF. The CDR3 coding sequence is TGTGCCGCCATCGATAGCGGGACGTACGAGCAGTACTTC.

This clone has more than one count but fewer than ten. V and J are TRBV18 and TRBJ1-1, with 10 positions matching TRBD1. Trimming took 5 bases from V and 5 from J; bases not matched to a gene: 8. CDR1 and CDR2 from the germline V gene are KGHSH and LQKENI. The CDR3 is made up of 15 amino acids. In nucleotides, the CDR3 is TGTGCCAGCTCAACGCCTGACAGGGGGCGTACTGAAGCTTTCTTT. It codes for CASSTPDRGRTEAFF.

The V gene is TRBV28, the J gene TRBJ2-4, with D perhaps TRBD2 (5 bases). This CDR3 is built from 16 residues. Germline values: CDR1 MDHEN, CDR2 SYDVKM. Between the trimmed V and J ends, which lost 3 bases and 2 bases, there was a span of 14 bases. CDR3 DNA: TGTGCCAGCAGTTTTGCGCCCCGGGGTACCAAAAACATTCAGTACTTC. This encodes CASSFAPRGTKNIQYF.

CDR3 in DNA: TGTGCCAGCAGTAGGACAGGGTCTGCACTAGGCTCCTACGAGCAGTACTTC. Protein: CASSRTGSALGSYEQYF. The chain carries TRBV27 and TRBJ2-5; TRBD1 agrees at 8 bases. Matching the DNA end better, TRBJ2-7 makes the J call doubtful. The CDR3 contains 17 residues. In germline, CDR1 is MNHEY, CDR2 SMNVEV (reference sequence).

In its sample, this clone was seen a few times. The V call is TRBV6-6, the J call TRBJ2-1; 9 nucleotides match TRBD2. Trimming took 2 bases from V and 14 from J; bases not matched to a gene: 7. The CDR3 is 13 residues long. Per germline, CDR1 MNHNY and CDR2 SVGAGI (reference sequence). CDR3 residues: CASSYGLAGNEFF. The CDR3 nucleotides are TGTGCCAGCAGTTACGGGCTAGCGGGAAATGAGTTCTTC.

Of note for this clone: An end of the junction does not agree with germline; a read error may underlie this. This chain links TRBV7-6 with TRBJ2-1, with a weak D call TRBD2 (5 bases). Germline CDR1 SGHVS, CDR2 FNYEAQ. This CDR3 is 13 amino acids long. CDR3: CDSSRTRDNEQFF. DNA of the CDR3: TGTGACAGCAGCCGTACTAGGGACAATGAGCAGTTCTTC.